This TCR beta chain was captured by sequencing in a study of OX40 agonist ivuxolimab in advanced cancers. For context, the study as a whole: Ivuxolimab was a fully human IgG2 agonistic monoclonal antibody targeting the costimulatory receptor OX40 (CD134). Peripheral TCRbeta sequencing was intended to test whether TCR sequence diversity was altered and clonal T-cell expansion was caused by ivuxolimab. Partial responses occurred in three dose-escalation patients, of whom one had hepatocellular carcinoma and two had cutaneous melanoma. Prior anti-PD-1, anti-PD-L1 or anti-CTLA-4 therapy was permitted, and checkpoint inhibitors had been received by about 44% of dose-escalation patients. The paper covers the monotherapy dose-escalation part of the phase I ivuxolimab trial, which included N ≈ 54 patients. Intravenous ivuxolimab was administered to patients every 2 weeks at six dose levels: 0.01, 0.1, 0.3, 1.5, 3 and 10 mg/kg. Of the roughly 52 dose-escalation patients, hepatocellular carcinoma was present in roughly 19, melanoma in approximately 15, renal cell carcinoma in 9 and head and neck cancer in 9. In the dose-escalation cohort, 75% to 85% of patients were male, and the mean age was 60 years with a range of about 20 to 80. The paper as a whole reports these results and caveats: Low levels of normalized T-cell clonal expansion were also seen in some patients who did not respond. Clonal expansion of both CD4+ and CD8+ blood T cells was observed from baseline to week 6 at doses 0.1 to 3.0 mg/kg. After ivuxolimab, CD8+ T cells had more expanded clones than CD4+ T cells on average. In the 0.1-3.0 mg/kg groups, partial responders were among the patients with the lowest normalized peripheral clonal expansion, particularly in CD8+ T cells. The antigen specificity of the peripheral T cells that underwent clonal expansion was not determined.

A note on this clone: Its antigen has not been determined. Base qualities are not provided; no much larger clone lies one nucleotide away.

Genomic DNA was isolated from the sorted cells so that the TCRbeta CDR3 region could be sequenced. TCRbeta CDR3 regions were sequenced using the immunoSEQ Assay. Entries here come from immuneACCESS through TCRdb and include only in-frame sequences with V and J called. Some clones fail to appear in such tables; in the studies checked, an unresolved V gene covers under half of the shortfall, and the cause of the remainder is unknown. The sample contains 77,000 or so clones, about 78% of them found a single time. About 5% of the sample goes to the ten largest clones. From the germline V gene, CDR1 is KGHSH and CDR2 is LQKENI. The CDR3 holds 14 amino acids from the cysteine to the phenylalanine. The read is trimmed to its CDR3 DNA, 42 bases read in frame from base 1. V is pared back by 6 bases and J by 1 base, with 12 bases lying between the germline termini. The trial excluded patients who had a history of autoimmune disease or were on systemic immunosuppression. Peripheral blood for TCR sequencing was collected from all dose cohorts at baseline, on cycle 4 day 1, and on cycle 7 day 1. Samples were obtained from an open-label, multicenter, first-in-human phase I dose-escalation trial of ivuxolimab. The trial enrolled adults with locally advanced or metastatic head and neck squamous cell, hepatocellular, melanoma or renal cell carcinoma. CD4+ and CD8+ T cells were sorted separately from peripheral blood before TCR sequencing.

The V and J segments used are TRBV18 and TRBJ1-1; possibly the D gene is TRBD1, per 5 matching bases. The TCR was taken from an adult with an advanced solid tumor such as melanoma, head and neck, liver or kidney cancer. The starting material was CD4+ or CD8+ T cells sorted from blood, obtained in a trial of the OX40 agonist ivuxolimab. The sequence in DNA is TGTGCCAGCTCTGATCGGCAGGGGAACACTGAAGCTTTCTTT. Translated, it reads CASSDRQGNTEAFF.